The rows below give T cell receptor beta chains drawn from one sample of a study of T cells after posttransplantation cyclophosphamide. Assay: immunoSEQ multiplex PCR; the TCRdb copy retains only in-frame clones and omits some. The sample has 17,000 or so clones; approximately 81% are singletons. The material was PBMCs, obtained after allogeneic stem cell transplant with calcineurin inhibitor and methotrexate. These receptor sequences come from a female patient under 30 who received an allogeneic stem cell transplant from an unrelated donor, was CMV-positive, and had acute and chronic GVHD. T cells may partly derive from the graft donor. Both conserved end residues are part of each CDR3. The order of the fields is clone size, D gene, V gene, J gene, CDR3 DNA, CDR3 protein. The D gene is left open where the match is weak. A row's size may be missing; if present it is once, few, many or a size class.

-	-	TRBV15	TRBJ2-2	TGTGCCACCAGCTCGGAGGGCCCCTCGAACACCGGGGAGCTGTTTTTT	CATSSEGPSNTGELFF
few	TRBD1	TRBV5-1	TRBJ1-2	TGCGCCAGCAGCTGGGGACAGGGGGCAGGTGGCTACACCTTC	CASSWGQGAGGYTF
once	-	TRBV30	TRBJ2-7	TGTGCCTGGAGTGTGGGTCTGGGAGGCTACGAGCAGTACTTC	CAWSVGLGGYEQYF
-	-	TRBV2	TRBJ1-5	TGTGCCAGCAGTGACTTAGGCGGGGATCAGCCCCAGCATTTT	CASSDLGGDQPQHF
once	-	TRBV4-1	TRBJ2-1	TGCGCCAGCAGCCTGGACTCACGGGAGCAGTTCTTC	CASSLDSREQFF
-	TRBD2	TRBV6-1	TRBJ2-7	TGTGCCAGCAGTGCCGGGACTAGCGGAGTCGGCTCCTACGAGCAGTACTTC	CASSAGTSGVGSYEQYF
-	-	TRBV6-5	TRBJ2-7	TGTGCCAGCAGCCCCGACAGGTCTCTATACGAGCAGTACTTC	CASSPDRSLYEQYF
-	-	TRBV10-3	TRBJ1-2	TGTGCCATCAGGGCCCGTGGCAGGCCCGCTAACTATGGCTACACCTTC	CAIRARGRPANYGYTF
-	TRBD2	TRBV19	TRBJ2-2	TGTGCCAGTAGTATCCCGACTAGCGGGAGTGGGTACACCGGGGAGCTGTTTTTT	CASSIPTSGSGYTGELFF
-	TRBD1	TRBV4-1	TRBJ1-6	TGCGCCAGCAGCCAAGTCAACGCAGGGGGGTCACCCCTCCACTTT	CASSQVNAGGSPLHF
-	-	TRBV2	TRBJ1-5	TGTGCCAGCAGGTCCCTCGTGGGGGCCAATCAGCCCCAGCATTTT	CASRSLVGANQPQHF
-	TRBD1	TRBV5-4	TRBJ1-4	TGTGCCAGCAGCGGGGACAGGGGGGCTAATGAAAAACTGTTTTTT	CASSGDRGANEKLFF
-	-	TRBV7-5	TRBJ2-3	TGTGTCAGAAGCCCCTGTCTAGCCCAAGATACGCAGTATTTT	CVRSPCLAQDTQYF
once	-	TRBV7-9	TRBJ1-1	TGTGCCAGCAGCTTAGGTCAGGGGCAGAACACTGAAGCTTTCTTT	CASSLGQGQNTEAFF
-	TRBD1	TRBV6-1	TRBJ2-7	TGTGCCAGCAGTGCGGACAGGGCGTTATGGGTTAGCTACGAGCAGTACTTC	CASSADRALWVSYEQYF
-	TRBD2	TRBV7-9	TRBJ2-1	TGTGCCAGCAGCTTAGGTGGTAGCGGGGAGGTCTACAATGAGCAGTTCTTC	CASSLGGSGEVYNEQFF
-	-	TRBV6-5	TRBJ2-1	TGTGCCAGCAAGGTGACTACCTCCTACAATGAGCAGTTCTTC	CASKVTTSYNEQFF
-	-	TRBV27	TRBJ2-3	TGTGCCAGCAGCCCGGGGATGACTACGCAGTATTTT	CASSPGMTTQYF
-	-	TRBV28	TRBJ2-7	TGTGCCAGCAGAATTGCGGGACAGTCGGCCTACGAGCAGTACTTC	CASRIAGQSAYEQYF
few	TRBD2	TRBV7-9	TRBJ2-1	TGTGCCAGCGGCGAAATTCGACTAGCGGTTAGCTCCTACAATGAGCAGTTCTTC	CASGEIRLAVSSYNEQFF
-	TRBD2	TRBV10-3	TRBJ2-1	TGTGCCGTCTCAGGGTTTGGGGGACTAGCGGGGTACAATGAGCAGTTCTTC	CAVSGFGGLAGYNEQFF
few	TRBD1	TRBV10-3	TRBJ1-1	TGTGCCATCAGTGACCGGGACAGGGGGCGGTCGGTTGAAGCTTTCTTT	CAISDRDRGRSVEAFF
once	-	TRBV18	TRBJ1-2	TGTGCCAGCTCACCAGCAGGGAACTATGGCTACACCTTC	CASSPAGNYGYTF
-	-	TRBV10-3	TRBJ2-3	TGTGCCATCAGTAAGGTGGGAGAAACAGATACGCAGTATTTT	CAISKVGETDTQYF